This T cell receptor (beta chain) is from a study of blood T cell repertoires in COVID-19. As for the study in general: Sites in the United States, Italy and Spain provided acute and convalescent COVID-19 samples. Sources were T cells, B-cell-depleted T cells, or PBMCs; the material itself was cDNA or gDNA.

In the study's own analysis: Reference gene primer amplification in the assay estimated nucleated cell counts. Clones were read by immunoSEQ multiplex PCR, and TCRdb kept only the in-frame ones, dropping some. That table furnishes V, J and clone size, whereas the DNA furnished D and trimming. The sample records some 390,000 clones, around 87% being singletons. Material: peripheral blood. The receptor comes from a human donor in a cohort sampled during active COVID-19.

As DNA, the CDR3 is TGTGCCAGCAGCTACAGGGCCCGGGGCTATGGCTACACCTTC. It specifies CASSYRARGYGYTF. The chain uses TRBV7-9 and TRBJ1-2, with a possible D match to TRBD1 (6 bases). The CDR3 runs to 14 residues. Trimming pared 4 bases from V and 4 bases from J, leaving 13 bases between. The germline V gene encodes CDR1 SEHNR and CDR2 FQNEAQ (reference sequence).